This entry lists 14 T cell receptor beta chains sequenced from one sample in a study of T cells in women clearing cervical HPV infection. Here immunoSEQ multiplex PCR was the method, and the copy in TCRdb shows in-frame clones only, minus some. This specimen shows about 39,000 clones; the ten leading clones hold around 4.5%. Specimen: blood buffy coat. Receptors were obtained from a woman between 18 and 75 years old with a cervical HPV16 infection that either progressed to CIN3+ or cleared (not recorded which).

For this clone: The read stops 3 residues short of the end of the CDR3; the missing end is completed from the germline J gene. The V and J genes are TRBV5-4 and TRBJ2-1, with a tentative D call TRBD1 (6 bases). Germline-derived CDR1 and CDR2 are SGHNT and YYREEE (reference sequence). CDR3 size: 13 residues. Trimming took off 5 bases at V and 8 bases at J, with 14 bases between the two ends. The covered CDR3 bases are TGTGCCAGCAGTTTTACAGGGATGGATGAG. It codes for CASSFTGMDE. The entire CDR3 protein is CASSFTGMDEQFF.

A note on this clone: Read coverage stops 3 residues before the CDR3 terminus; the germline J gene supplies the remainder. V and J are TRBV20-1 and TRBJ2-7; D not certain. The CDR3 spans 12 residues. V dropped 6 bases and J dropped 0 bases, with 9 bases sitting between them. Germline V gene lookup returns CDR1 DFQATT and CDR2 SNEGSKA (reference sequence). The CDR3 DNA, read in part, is TGCAGTGCCCCCGCGGACTCCTACGAG. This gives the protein CSAPADSYE. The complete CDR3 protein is CSAPADSYEQYF.

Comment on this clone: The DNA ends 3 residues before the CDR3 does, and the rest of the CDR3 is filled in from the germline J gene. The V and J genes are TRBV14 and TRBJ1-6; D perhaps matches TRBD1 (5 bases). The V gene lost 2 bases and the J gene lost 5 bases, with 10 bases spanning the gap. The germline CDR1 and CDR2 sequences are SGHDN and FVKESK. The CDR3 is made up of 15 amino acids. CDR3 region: CASSQRQTNNSPLHF. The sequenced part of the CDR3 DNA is TGTGCCAGCAGCCAACGACAGACCAATAATTCACCC. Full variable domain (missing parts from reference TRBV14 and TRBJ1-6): EAGVTQFPSHSVIEKGQTVTLRCDPISGHDNLYWYRRVMGKEIKFLLHFVKESKQDESGMPNNRFLAERTGGTYSTLKVQPAELEDSGVYFCASSQRQTNNSPLHFGNGTRLTVT.

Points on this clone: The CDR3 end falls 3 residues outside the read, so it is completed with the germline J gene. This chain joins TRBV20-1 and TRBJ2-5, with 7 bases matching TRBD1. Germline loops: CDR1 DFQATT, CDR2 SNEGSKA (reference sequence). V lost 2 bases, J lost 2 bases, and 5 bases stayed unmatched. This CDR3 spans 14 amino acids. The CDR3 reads CSARPGTAQETQYF. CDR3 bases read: TGCAGTGCTAGACCCGGGACAGCTCAAGAGACC.

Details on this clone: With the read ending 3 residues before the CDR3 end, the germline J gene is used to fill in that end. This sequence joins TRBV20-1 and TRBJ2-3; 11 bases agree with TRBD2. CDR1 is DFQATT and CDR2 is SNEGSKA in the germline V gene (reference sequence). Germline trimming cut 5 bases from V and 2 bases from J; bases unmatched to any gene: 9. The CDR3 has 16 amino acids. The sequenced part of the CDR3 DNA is TGCAGTGCTCCACAATTACTAGCGGGGGACACAGATACG. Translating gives CSAPQLLAGDTDT. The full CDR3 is CSAPQLLAGDTDTQYF.

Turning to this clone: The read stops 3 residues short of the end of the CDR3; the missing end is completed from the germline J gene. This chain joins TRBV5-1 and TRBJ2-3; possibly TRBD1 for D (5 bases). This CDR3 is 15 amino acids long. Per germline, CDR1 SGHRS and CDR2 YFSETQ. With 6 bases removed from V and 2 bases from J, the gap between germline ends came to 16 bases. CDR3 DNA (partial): TGCGCCAGCACCTCCGAAGACAGCCTCACAGATACG. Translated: CASTSEDSLTDT. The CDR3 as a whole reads CASTSEDSLTDTQYF.

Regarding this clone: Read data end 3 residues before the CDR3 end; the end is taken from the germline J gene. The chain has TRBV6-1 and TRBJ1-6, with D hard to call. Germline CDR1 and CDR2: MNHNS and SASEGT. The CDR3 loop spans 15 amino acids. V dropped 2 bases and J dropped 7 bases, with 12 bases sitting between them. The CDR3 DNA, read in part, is TGTGCCAGCAGTGAAAGGGTAAGAGGGAATTCACCC. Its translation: CASSERVRGNSP. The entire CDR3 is CASSERVRGNSPLHF.

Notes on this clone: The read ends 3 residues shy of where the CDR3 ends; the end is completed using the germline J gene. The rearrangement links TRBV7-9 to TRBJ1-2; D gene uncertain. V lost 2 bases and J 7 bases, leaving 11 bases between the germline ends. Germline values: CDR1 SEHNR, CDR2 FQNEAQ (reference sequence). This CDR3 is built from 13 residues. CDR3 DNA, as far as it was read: TGTGCCAGCAGCTTACAAGTGAGCCGTGGC. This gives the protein CASSLQVSRG. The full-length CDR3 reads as CASSLQVSRGYTF.

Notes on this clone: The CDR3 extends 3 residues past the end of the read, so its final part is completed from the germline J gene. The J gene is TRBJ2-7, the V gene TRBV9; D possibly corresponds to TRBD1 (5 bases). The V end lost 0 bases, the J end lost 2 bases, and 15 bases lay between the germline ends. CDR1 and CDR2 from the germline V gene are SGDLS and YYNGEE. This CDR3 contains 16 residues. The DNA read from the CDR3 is TGTGCCAGCAGCGTAGCTAGTGGGGCCACCCCCTACGAG. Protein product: CASSVASGATPYE. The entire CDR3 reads CASSVASGATPYEQYF.

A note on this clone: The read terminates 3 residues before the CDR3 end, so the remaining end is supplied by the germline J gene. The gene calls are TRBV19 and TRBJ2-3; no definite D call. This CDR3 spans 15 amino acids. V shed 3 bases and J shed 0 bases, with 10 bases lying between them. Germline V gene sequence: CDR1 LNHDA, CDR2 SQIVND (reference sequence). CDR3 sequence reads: CASSITQVSTDTQYF. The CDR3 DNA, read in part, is TGTGCCAGTAGTATTACGCAGGTTAGCACAGATACG.

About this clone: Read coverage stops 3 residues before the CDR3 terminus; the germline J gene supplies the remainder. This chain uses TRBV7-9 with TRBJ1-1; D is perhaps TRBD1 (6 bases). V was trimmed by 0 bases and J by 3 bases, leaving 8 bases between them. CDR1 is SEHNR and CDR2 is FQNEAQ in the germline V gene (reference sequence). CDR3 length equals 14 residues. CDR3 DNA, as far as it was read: TGTGCCAGCAGCTTAGCGGGGGCTGACACTGAA. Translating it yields CASSLAGADTE. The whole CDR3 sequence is CASSLAGADTEAFF.

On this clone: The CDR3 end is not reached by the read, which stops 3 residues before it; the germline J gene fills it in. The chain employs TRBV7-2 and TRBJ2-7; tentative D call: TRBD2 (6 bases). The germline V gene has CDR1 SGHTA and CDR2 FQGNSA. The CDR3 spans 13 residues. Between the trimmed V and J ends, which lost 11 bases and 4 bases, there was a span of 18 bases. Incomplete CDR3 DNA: TGTGCCGGGGGGTCGGGGTCTAGGTACGAG. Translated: CAGGSGSRYE. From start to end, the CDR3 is CAGGSGSRYEQYF.

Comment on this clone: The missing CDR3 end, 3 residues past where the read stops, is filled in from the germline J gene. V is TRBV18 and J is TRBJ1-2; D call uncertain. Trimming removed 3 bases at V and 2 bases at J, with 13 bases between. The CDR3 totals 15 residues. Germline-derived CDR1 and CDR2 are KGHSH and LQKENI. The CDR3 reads CASSPYQEGNYGYTF. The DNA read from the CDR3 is TGTGCCAGCTCACCTTACCAGGAGGGCAACTATGGC.

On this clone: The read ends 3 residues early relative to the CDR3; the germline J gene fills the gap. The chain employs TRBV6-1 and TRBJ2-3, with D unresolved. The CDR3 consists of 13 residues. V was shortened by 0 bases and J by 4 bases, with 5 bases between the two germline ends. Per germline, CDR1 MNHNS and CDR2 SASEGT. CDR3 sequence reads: CASSEARADTQYF. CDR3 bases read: TGTGCCAGCAGTGAAGCAAGGGCAGATACG.